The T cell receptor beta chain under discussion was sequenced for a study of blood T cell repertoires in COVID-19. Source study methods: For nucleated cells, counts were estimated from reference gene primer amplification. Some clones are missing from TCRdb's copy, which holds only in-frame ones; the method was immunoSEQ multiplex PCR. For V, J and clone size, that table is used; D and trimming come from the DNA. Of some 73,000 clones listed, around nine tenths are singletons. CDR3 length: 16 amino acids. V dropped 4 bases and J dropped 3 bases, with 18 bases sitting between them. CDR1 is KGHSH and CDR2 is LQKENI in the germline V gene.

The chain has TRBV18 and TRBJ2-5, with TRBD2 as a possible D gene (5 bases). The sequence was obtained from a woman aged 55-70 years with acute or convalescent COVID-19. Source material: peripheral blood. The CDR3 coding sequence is TGTGCCAGCTCACTTGCTCTACTAGTAAGGGAAGAGACCCAGTACTTC. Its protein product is CASSLALLVREETQYF.